This entry lists 20 T cell receptor beta chains sequenced from one sample in a study of blood T cell repertoires in COVID-19. Libraries were prepared by immunoSEQ multiplex PCR; TCRdb keeps only in-frame clonotypes and omits some of them. The sample includes about 220,000 clones, more than 85% of them seen just once. What was sequenced was peripheral blood. Receptor source: a man aged 35-49 years with acute or convalescent COVID-19.

V usage is TRBV12-3 or TRBV12-4 and J usage is TRBJ1-5; D not certain. Trimming removed 2 bases at V and 5 bases at J, with 7 bases between. The CDR3 spans 13 residues. CDR3 protein: CASSLKADQPQHF. CDR3 DNA: TGTGCCAGCAGTTTAAAGGCGGATCAGCCCCAGCATTTT.

This chain joins TRBV5-4 and TRBJ1-2; 7 nucleotides match TRBD1. This CDR3 comprises 13 residues. J lost 3 bases, V lost 4 bases, and 3 bases had no gene match. CDR1 and CDR2 (germline): SGHNT, YYREEE (reference sequence). The CDR3 bases are TGTGCCAGCAGCGGACAGGTTGACTATGGCTACACCTTC. Translating it yields CASSGQVDYGYTF.

The V gene is TRBV19, the J gene TRBJ1-6, with D unclear. Trimming pared 7 bases from V and 9 bases from J, leaving 10 bases between. This CDR3 is built from 12 residues. Per the germline V gene, CDR1 is LNHDA and CDR2 is SQIVND (reference sequence). The CDR3 is CASNGRSSPLHF. CDR3 coding DNA: TGTGCCAGTAACGGCAGGTCTTCACCCCTCCACTTT.

J is TRBJ2-7 and V is TRBV24-1; the D gene is possibly TRBD2 (6 bases). Trimming shortened V by 4 bases and J by 2 bases, and 11 bases separated the two germline ends. The CDR3 covers 14 residues. Germline lookup yields CDR1 KGHDR and CDR2 SFDVKD. The DNA of the CDR3 is TGTGCCACCAGTGAAGCCGGGAGAACCTACGAGCAGTACTTC. Protein sequence: CATSEAGRTYEQYF.

The V call is TRBV6-6, the J call TRBJ2-5, with 8 nucleotides matching TRBD1. The CDR3 has 14 amino acids. V was pared by 2 bases and J by 3 bases, with 2 bases of the junction left unmatched. Looked up from germline, CDR1 is MNHNY and CDR2 is SVGAGI (reference sequence). CDR3 nucleotide sequence: TGTGCCAGCAGTTACGGACAGGGTGAAGAGACCCAGTACTTC. Translation: CASSYGQGEETQYF.

CDR3 protein: CASSQSGGAQEQYF. DNA of the CDR3: TGTGCCAGCAGCCAGAGCGGGGGGGCGCAGGAGCAGTACTTC. V usage is TRBV14 and J usage is TRBJ2-7, with 10 bases matching TRBD2. The CDR3 contains 14 residues. In germline, CDR1 is SGHDN, CDR2 FVKESK. Losses at the gene ends were 3 bases for V and 7 bases for J; bases not matched to a gene: 6.

V and J are TRBV18 and TRBJ1-1, with unresolved D. Per the germline V gene, CDR1 is KGHSH and CDR2 is LQKENI. The CDR3 is made up of 14 amino acids. Between the trimmed V and J ends, which lost 6 bases and 5 bases, there was a span of 16 bases. CDR3 DNA sequence: TGTGCCAGCTCGTCTATCCAACGGGAAACTGAAGCTTTCTTT. It codes for CASSSIQRETEAFF.

The J gene is TRBJ2-7, the V gene TRBV4-3; D unresolved. V was clipped by 0 bases and J by 0 bases, with 9 bases between them. The CDR3 consists of 15 residues. Germline V gene sequence: CDR1 LGHNA, CDR2 YSLEER. Written as DNA, the CDR3 is TGCGCCAGCAGCCAAGATTACCAGGACTCCTACGAGCAGTACTTC. Protein: CASSQDYQDSYEQYF.

The chain combines TRBV9 with TRBJ2-1; TRBD2 matches 9 bases. This CDR3 is 14 amino acids long. Per germline, CDR1 SGDLS and CDR2 YYNGEE. V was clipped by 5 bases and J by 8 bases; unmatched bases: 8. CDR3 residues: CASSGGIAGDEQFF. The CDR3, as DNA: TGTGCCAGCAGTGGGGGGATAGCGGGAGATGAGCAGTTCTTC.

This clone was recorded only once. This chain connects TRBV3-1 (or the pseudogene TRBV3-2) to TRBJ2-1; the D gene is possibly TRBD1 (5 bases). V shed 5 bases and J shed 8 bases, with 19 bases lying between them. The CDR3 has 15 residues. CDR1 and CDR2 (germline): LGHDT, YNNKEL (reference sequence). The CDR3 loop is CASSRVGRESDEQFF. CDR3 DNA sequence: TGTGCCAGCAGCAGGGTTGGCAGGGAAAGTGATGAGCAGTTCTTC.

The chain employs TRBV15 and TRBJ2-7; D possibly corresponds to TRBD1 (5 bases). CDR1 is LNHNV, CDR2 YYDKDF, per germline (reference sequence). V lost 4 bases, J lost 3 bases, and 10 bases lay in between. This CDR3 spans 13 amino acids. CDR3 region: CATSTQVDYEQYF. CDR3 sequence (DNA): TGTGCCACCAGCACACAGGTTGACTACGAGCAGTACTTC. The full variable domain, rest sourced from reference TRBV15 and TRBJ2-7, is DAMVIQNPRYQVTQFGKPVTLSCSQTLNHNVMYWYQQKSSQAPKLLFHYYDKDFNNEADTPDNFQSRRPNTSFCFLDIRSPGLGDTAMYLCATSTQVDYEQYFGPGTRLTVT.

The genes are TRBV7-2 and TRBJ1-4; D is unresolved. CDR3 length: 13 residues. V dropped 4 bases and J dropped 7 bases, with 10 bases sitting between them. CDR1 is SGHTA, CDR2 FQGNSA, per germline. In nucleotides, the CDR3 is TGTGCCAGCAGCTCCCGAAGCGGTGAAAAACTGTTTTTT. Its translation: CASSSRSGEKLFF.

The chain links TRBV5-1 to TRBJ1-3, with D uncertain. The CDR3 loop spans 15 amino acids. V shed 5 bases and J shed 0 bases, with 12 bases lying between them. Germline CDR1 reads SGHRS; CDR2 reads YFSETQ. CDR3: CASSRELSSGNTIYF. The CDR3 DNA follows: TGCGCCAGCAGTCGGGAGCTCTCCTCTGGAAACACCATATATTTT.

J is TRBJ2-2 and V is TRBV4-2; D is unclear. There are 18 residues in the CDR3. CDR1 LGHNA and CDR2 YNFKEQ come from the germline V gene. V was shortened by 1 base and J by 0 bases, with 15 bases between the two germline ends. CDR3 amino acids: CASSQVHNSRSNTGELFF. The CDR3 DNA reads as TGTGCCAGCAGCCAAGTCCATAACAGTCGATCGAACACCGGGGAGCTGTTTTTT.

The chain couples TRBV30 to TRBJ2-3; 9 bases agree with TRBD2. Germline V gene lookup returns CDR1 GTSNPN and CDR2 SVGIG (reference sequence). The trim removed 3 bases at V and 4 bases at J, leaving 14 bases unmatched. This CDR3 contains 17 residues. CDR3 nucleotides: TGTGCCTGGAGCCCAGCGGGGGGAACGAGCTCCTCAGATACGCAGTATTTT. This encodes CAWSPAGGTSSSDTQYF.

V and J are TRBV27 and TRBJ2-5; TRBD1 aligns across 7 bases. Germline CDR1 MNHEY, CDR2 SMNVEV (reference sequence). The CDR3 spans 14 residues. V lost 6 bases and J lost 5; bases outside the gene matches: 9. The CDR3 sequence is CASRTTGTRETQYF. DNA of the CDR3: TGTGCCAGCAGAACGACAGGGACAAGGGAGACCCAGTACTTC.

This sequence joins TRBV24-1 and TRBJ2-7; tentative D call: TRBD2 (6 bases). Germline assignment: CDR1 KGHDR and CDR2 SFDVKD. Trimming took 2 bases from V and 2 from J, leaving 18 bases between them. This CDR3 is built from 17 residues. The CDR3: CATSDSTTPGVTYEQYF. CDR3 nucleotides: TGTGCCACCAGTGATTCTACGACCCCGGGGGTGACCTACGAGCAGTACTTC.

The chain joins TRBV6-4 to TRBJ1-5, with 8 nucleotides matching TRBD1. The CDR3 contains 19 residues. The junction had 27 bases not matched to a gene; V was cut back by 6 bases and J by 11 bases. CDR1 and CDR2 from the germline V gene are MRHNA and SNTAGT. This CDR3 reads CASSAVTGGFMISDGAQHF. The CDR3 DNA reads TGTGCCAGCAGCGCCGTTACAGGGGGATTTATGATAAGCGATGGGGCCCAGCATTTT.

The chain employs TRBV27 and TRBJ1-1; 10 nucleotides agree with TRBD1. The germline V gene has CDR1 MNHEY and CDR2 SMNVEV (reference sequence). V lost 6 bases to trimming and J lost 4 bases; unmatched junction nucleotides: 5. This CDR3 region has 14 residues. This chain's CDR3 is CASRTGGSVTEAFF. CDR3 coding DNA: TGTGCCAGCAGGACAGGGGGCTCGGTCACTGAAGCTTTCTTT.

The CDR3 loop is CASSRRGQGNEQYF. The CDR3 DNA reads TGTGCCAGCAGTAGGAGGGGCCAGGGAAACGAGCAGTACTTC. V and J are TRBV27 and TRBJ2-7, with D perhaps matching TRBD2 (6 bases). Trimming removed 5 bases from V and 5 bases from J, with 16 bases in between. The CDR3 sequence is 14 residues long. Germline CDR1 and CDR2: MNHEY and SMNVEV (reference sequence).